The T cell receptor (beta chain) under discussion was sequenced for a study of human T cells and chemical hapten exposure. Across the whole study: Sensitization was performed using 2% DPC on a roughly 2 cm by roughly 2 cm upper inner arm skin site. Patients were given diphenylcyclopropenone on the scalp weekly across the approximately 24-week study. Findings and caveats of the study: DPC sensitization left the count of TCRs above 1 in 1000 unchanged. It was expanded TCRs that formed significantly more large CDR3 similarity clusters than controls did.

Germline loops: CDR1 SGDLS, CDR2 YYNGEE. The CDR3 loop spans 15 amino acids. J gave up 5 bases and V 0 bases, and 4 bases lay outside the gene matches. TCRdb reprocessed the RACE reads via MiXCR and lists one record per CDR3 protein. The table records around 150,000 distinct CDR3 sequences, 25% to 30% of them present only once. This clonotype was counted a single time. The antigen is unknown. Indicated time point: patch test 3, about 24 weeks after DPC sensitization. Treatment here: therapeutic diphenylcyclopropenone sensitization with weekly scalp DPC. J is TRBJ1-4 and V is TRBV9, with TRBD1 matching over 7 bases. This clonotype originated in a woman between 18 and 29 years old with alopecia areata. Some clones in this sample may be carry-over from other donors' samples. Sample: whole blood, taken in connection with sensitization to the hapten diphenylcyclopropenone (DPC). CDR3: CASSVGDSENEKLFF. CDR3 DNA: TGTGCCAGCAGCGTAGGGGACAGCGAAAATGAAAAACTGTTTTTT.